These 20 T cell receptor beta chains came from one sample sequenced in a study of cytomegalovirus exposure and HLA in healthy donors. It was with 60 Vbeta and 13 Jbeta primers that the PCR ran. TCRdb's table, derived via immunoSEQ multiplex PCR, lists solely in-frame clones and lacks some. The repertoire has 120,000 or so clones, 80% to 85% of them found once; the top ten carry roughly 2.2%. The sample consisted of PBMCs. The source is a woman between 40 and 55 years old in good health and CMV-seronegative.

This chain's CDR3 is CASRGAANEKLFF. The CDR3 region has the DNA TGTGCCAGCAGGGGGGCGGCGAATGAAAAACTGTTTTTT. The chain joins TRBV6-1 to TRBJ1-4; a possible D gene is TRBD1 (6 bases). The length of the CDR3 is 13 residues. V dropped 6 bases and J dropped 5 bases, with 10 bases sitting between them. Germline V gives CDR1 MNHNS, CDR2 SASEGT.

The rearrangement joins TRBV2 to TRBJ2-3, with 10 bases identical to TRBD2. The trim removed 7 bases at V and 4 bases at J, leaving 5 bases unmatched. This CDR3 is built from 14 residues. In germline, CDR1 is SNHLY, CDR2 FYNNEI. The CDR3 DNA sequence: TGTGCCAGCAAGAGCGGGAGGGCCTCAGATACGCAGTATTTT. Its translation is CASKSGRASDTQYF.

This clone was detected only once. The chain combines TRBV2 with TRBJ2-1; the match to TRBD2 covers 8 bases. J gave up 8 bases and V 9 bases, and 3 bases lay outside the gene matches. Germline V gene sequence: CDR1 SNHLY, CDR2 FYNNEI. This CDR3 has 11 amino acids. CDR3: CARREGHEQFF. CDR3 DNA: TGTGCCAGACGGGAGGGACATGAGCAGTTCTTC.

The chain joins TRBV23-1 to TRBJ2-3, with TRBD2 matching over 11 bases. TRBV23-1 is placed among ORFs of uncertain function. The CDR3 runs to 15 residues. J lost 14 bases, V lost 0 bases, and 10 bases had no gene match. CDR3 DNA sequence: TGCGCCAGCAGTCAATCCCTGGAAACTAGCGGGAGATGGTATTTT. Translation: CASSQSLETSGRWYF.

The chain joins TRBV5-6 to TRBJ1-4; D call uncertain. The V gene's germline CDR1 is SGHDT and CDR2 YYEEEE. The CDR3 covers 13 residues. Between the trimmed V and J ends, which lost 0 bases and 6 bases, there was a span of 6 bases. The CDR3 DNA is TGTGCCAGCAGCTTGGACTCCTATGAAAAACTGTTTTTT. It translates to CASSLDSYEKLFF.

In its sample, this clone was seen once. V gene TRBV4-1 combines with J gene TRBJ2-5; 14 bases are a match to TRBD2. Germline V gene data show CDR1 as MGHRA and CDR2 as YSYEKL. J lost 0 bases, V lost 4 bases, and 4 bases had no gene match. The CDR3 length is 17 residues. The CDR3 reads CASSPGLAGANQETQYF. As DNA, the CDR3 is TGCGCCAGCAGCCCGGGACTAGCGGGAGCCAACCAAGAGACCCAGTACTTC.

This clone was found a few times. This chain connects TRBV25-1 to TRBJ2-1, with 12 positions matching TRBD2. CDR3 length equals 16 residues. Trimming took 6 bases from V and 6 from J; bases not matched to a gene: 9. Germline values: CDR1 MGHDK, CDR2 SYGVNS. The CDR3 DNA sequence: TGTGCCAGCAGACGTAGGGGGACTAGCGGGTTCAATGAGCAGTTCTTC. Translating gives CASRRRGTSGFNEQFF.

The J gene is TRBJ2-7, the V gene TRBV2, with unresolved D. Trimming shortened V by 8 bases and J by 3 bases, and 14 bases separated the two germline ends. This CDR3 region has 13 residues. Per germline, CDR1 SNHLY and CDR2 FYNNEI. The DNA for the CDR3 is TGTGCCAGCGCCCCAAGCCCGGGCTACGAGCAGTACTTC. Translating gives CASAPSPGYEQYF.

The rearrangement uses TRBV4-3 and TRBJ1-1; maybe TRBD1 (5 bases). The CDR3 spans 16 residues. Trimming removed 0 bases at V and 5 bases at J, with 16 bases between. Germline CDR1 and CDR2: LGHNA and YSLEER. As DNA, the CDR3 is TGCGCCAGCAGCCAAGATGGCAGCGTCGGGGGTACTGAAGCTTTCTTT. Residues: CASSQDGSVGGTEAFF.

CDR3 sequence (DNA): TGCGCCAGCAGCCTTTACCCTCCGACTAGCGGGGGGGACCACTACGAGCAGTACTTC. This encodes CASSLYPPTSGGDHYEQYF. The V call is TRBV5-1, the J call TRBJ2-7, with 14 nucleotides matching TRBD2. The ends lost 4 bases at V and 3 bases at J; junction bases unmatched: 15. Germline V gives CDR1 SGHRS, CDR2 YFSETQ. The CDR3 runs 19 residues.

The chain recombines TRBV14 with TRBJ1-2; D gene unclear. The V end was cut by 1 base, the J end by 7 bases, with 7 bases between. In germline, CDR1 is SGHDN, CDR2 FVKESK. The CDR3 is 12 residues long. CDR3 bases: TGTGCCAGCAGCCAAGTCTGGAGTGGCTACACCTTC. It encodes CASSQVWSGYTF.

The J gene is TRBJ2-3, the V gene TRBV4-1; no definite D call. The CDR3 runs to 14 residues. Germline CDR1 is MGHRA and CDR2 is YSYEKL. Trimming stripped 1 base from V and 3 bases from J, with 8 bases between. The chain's CDR3 is CASSQASRTDTQYF. The CDR3 coding sequence is TGCGCCAGCAGCCAAGCCTCCAGGACAGATACGCAGTATTTT.

The chain links TRBV4-1 to TRBJ1-2; TRBD1 might be the D (5 bases). Germline lookup yields CDR1 MGHRA and CDR2 YSYEKL. This CDR3 comprises 17 residues. Trimming pared 3 bases from V and 3 bases from J, leaving 20 bases between. In DNA form, the CDR3 reads TGCGCCAGCAGCCAGGGTACCTGGGGGGGTATCTACTATGGCTACACCTTC. Protein sequence: CASSQGTWGGIYYGYTF.

V usage is TRBV7-2 and J usage is TRBJ2-5, with a weak D call TRBD1 (6 bases). The end of the DNA aligns better with TRBJ2-7, so the J call may be wrong. The CDR3 has 13 amino acids. Per germline, CDR1 SGHTA and CDR2 FQGNSA. CDR3 region: CASRGDNAYEQYF. Written as DNA, the CDR3 is TGTGCCAGCAGAGGGGACAATGCCTACGAGCAGTACTTC.

This clone was counted a few times. The chain joins TRBV2 to TRBJ2-2, with 9 positions matching TRBD1. V was pared by 5 bases and J by 4 bases, with 2 bases of the junction left unmatched. The CDR3 loop spans 14 amino acids. The germline V gene has CDR1 SNHLY and CDR2 FYNNEI. CDR3: CASSRDRATGELFF. The CDR3 nucleotides are TGTGCCAGCAGTAGGGACAGGGCCACCGGGGAGCTGTTTTTT.

V is TRBV5-4 and J is TRBJ2-7; D gene ambiguous. The germline V gene has CDR1 SGHNT and CDR2 YYREEE (reference sequence). V gave up 0 bases and J gave up 3 bases, with 4 bases separating them. There are 12 residues in the CDR3. The CDR3 sequence: CASSLGGYEQYF. In DNA, the CDR3 is TGTGCCAGCAGCTTGGGAGGCTACGAGCAGTACTTC.

In this sample, this clone turned up once. V gene TRBV11-2 combines with J gene TRBJ2-7; TRBD1 might be the D (6 bases). The length of the CDR3 is 14 residues. The germline CDR1 and CDR2 sequences are SGHAT and FQNNGV. The V end lost 2 bases, the J end lost 2 bases, and 10 bases lay between the germline ends. The CDR3 here is CASSLSGAAYEQYF. The DNA of the CDR3 is TGTGCCAGCAGCTTATCAGGGGCCGCCTACGAGCAGTACTTC.

The chain links TRBV6-6 to TRBJ2-5, with D possibly TRBD2 on 7 matching bases. The germline V and J ends were trimmed by 5 bases and 5 bases, with 21 bases remaining between them. The CDR3 covers 16 residues. Germline CDR1 MNHNY, CDR2 SVGAGI (reference sequence). The CDR3: CASSPGPRGGRETQYF. Here the CDR3 DNA reads TGTGCCAGCAGTCCCGGCCCCAGGGGAGGGAGGGAGACCCAGTACTTC.

The J gene is TRBJ1-1, the V gene TRBV6-4; D remains unclear. The CDR3 extends over 15 amino acids. V lost 3 bases and J 0 bases, leaving 11 bases between the germline ends. Germline-derived CDR1 and CDR2 are MRHNA and SNTAGT. Here the CDR3 DNA reads TGTGCCAGCAGTGAGGCTCCGTTCATGAACACTGAAGCTTTCTTT. Its protein is CASSEAPFMNTEAFF.

In its sample, this clone was seen a few times. The chain is built from TRBV2 and TRBJ1-5; D remains unclear. Trimming took 4 bases from V and 2 from J, leaving 12 bases between them. The CDR3 runs to 15 residues. Germline V gives CDR1 SNHLY, CDR2 FYNNEI. CDR3 region: CASSGSGEGNQPQHF. CDR3 DNA sequence: TGTGCCAGCAGTGGGTCGGGTGAGGGCAATCAGCCCCAGCATTTT. The variable domain in full, completed from reference TRBV2 and TRBJ1-5, reads EPEVTQTPSHQVTQMGQEVILRCVPISNHLYFYWYRQILGQKVEFLVSFYNNEISEKSEIFDDQFSVERPDGSNFTLKIRSTKLEDSAMYFCASSGSGEGNQPQHFGDGTRLSIL.